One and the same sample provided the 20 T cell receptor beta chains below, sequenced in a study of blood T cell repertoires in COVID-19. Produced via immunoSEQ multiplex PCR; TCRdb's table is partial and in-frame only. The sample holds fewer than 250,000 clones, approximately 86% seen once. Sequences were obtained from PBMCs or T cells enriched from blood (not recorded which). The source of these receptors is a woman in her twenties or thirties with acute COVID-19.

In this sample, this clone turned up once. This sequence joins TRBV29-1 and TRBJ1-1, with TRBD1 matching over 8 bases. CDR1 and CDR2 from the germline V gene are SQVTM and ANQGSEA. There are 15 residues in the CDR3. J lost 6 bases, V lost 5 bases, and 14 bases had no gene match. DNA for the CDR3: TGCAGCGTTTCCCCCGGAAGGACAGGGCGCCCTGAAGCTTTCTTT. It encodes CSVSPGRTGRPEAFF. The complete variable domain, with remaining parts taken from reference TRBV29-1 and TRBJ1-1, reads SAVISQKPSRDICQRGTSLTIQCQVDSQVTMMFWYRQQPGQSLTLIATANQGSEATYESGFVIDKFPISRPNLTFSTLTVSNMSPEDSSIYLCSVSPGRTGRPEAFFGQGTRLTVV.

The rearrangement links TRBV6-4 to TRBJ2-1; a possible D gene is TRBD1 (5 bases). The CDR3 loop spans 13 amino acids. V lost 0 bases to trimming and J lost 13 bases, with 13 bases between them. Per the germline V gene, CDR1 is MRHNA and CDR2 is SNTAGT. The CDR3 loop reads CASSDSPGLDQFF. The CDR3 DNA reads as TGTGCCAGCAGTGACTCTCCAGGGCTTGACCAGTTCTTC.

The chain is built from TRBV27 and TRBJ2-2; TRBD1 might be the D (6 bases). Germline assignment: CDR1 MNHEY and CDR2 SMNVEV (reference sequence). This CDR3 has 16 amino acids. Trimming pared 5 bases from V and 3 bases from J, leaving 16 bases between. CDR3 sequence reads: CASSRSQGSYTGELFF. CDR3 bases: TGTGCCAGCAGTCGTTCCCAGGGGAGTTACACCGGGGAGCTGTTTTTT.

The CDR3 sequence: CASSLARLAGVSYNEQFF. Here the CDR3 DNA reads TGTGCCAGCAGCTTAGCCCGTTTAGCGGGGGTTTCCTACAATGAGCAGTTCTTC. The chain is built from TRBV11-2 and TRBJ2-1, with 9 bases fitting TRBD2. This CDR3 spans 18 amino acids. Germline V gives CDR1 SGHAT, CDR2 FQNNGV. After removal of 1 base from V and 1 base from J, the junction contained 8 bases not matched to a gene.

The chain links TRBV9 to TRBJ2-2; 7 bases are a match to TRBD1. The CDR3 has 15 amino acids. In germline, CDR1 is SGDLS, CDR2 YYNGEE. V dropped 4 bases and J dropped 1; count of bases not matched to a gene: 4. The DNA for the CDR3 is TGTGCCAGCAGCCCCAGGACAGGGAACACCGGGGAGCTGTTTTTT. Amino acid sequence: CASSPRTGNTGELFF. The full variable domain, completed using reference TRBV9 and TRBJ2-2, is DSGVTQTPKHLITATGQRVTLRCSPRSGDLSVYWYQQSLDQGLQFLIQYYNGEERAKGNILERFSAQQFPDLHSELNLSSLELGDSALYFCASSPRTGNTGELFFGEGSRLTVL.

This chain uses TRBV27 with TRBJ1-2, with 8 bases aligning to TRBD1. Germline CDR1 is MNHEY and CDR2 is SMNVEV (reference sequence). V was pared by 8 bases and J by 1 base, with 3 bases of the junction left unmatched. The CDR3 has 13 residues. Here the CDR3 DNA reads TGTGCCAGCGCGGACAGGGATAACTATGGCTACACCTTC. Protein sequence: CASADRDNYGYTF.

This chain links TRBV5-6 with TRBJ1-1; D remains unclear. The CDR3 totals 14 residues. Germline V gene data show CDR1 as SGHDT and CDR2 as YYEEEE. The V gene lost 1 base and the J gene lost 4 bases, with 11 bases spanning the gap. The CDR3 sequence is CASSLRGVSTEAFF. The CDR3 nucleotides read TGTGCCAGCAGCTTGCGGGGTGTGAGCACTGAAGCTTTCTTT.

The CDR3: CASSQLGTGGEKLFF. DNA for the CDR3: TGCGCCAGCAGCCAACTCGGGACAGGAGGAGAAAAACTGTTTTTT. The rearrangement uses TRBV4-3 and TRBJ1-4; 8 bases line up with TRBD1. This CDR3 is built from 15 residues. Germline CDR1 LGHNA, CDR2 YSLEER. The trim removed 2 bases at V and 8 bases at J, leaving 7 bases unmatched.

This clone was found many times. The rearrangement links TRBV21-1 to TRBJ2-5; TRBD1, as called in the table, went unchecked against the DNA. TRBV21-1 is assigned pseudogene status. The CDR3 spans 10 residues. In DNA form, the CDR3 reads TGTGCCAGCAGCACCAAGACCCAGTACTTC. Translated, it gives CASSTKTQYF.

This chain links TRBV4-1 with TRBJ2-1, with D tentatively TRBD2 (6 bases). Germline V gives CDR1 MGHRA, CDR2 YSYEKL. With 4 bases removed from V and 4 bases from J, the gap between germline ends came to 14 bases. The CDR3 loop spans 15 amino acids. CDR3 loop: CASSRGRRGYNEQFF. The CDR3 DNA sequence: TGCGCCAGCAGCCGCGGAAGGCGGGGTTACAATGAGCAGTTCTTC.

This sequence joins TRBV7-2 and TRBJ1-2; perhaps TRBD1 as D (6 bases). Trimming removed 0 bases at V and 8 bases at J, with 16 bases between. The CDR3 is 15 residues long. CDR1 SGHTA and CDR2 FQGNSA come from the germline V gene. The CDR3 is CASSLASGGAGGYTF. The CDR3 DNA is TGTGCCAGCAGCTTAGCGTCGGGGGGCGCGGGAGGCTACACCTTC. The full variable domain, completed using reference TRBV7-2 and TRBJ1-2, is GAGVSQSPSNKVTEKGKDVELRCDPISGHTALYWYRQSLGQGLEFLIYFQGNSAPDKSGLPSDRFSAERTGGSVSTLTIQRTQQEDSAVYLCASSLASGGAGGYTFGSGTRLTVV.

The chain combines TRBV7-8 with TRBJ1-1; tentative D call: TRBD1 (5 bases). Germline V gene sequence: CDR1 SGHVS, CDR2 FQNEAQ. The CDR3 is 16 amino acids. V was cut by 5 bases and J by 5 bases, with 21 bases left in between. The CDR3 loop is CASSQGGGAYGTEAFF. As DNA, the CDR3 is TGTGCCAGCAGCCAAGGCGGAGGGGCCTATGGGACTGAAGCTTTCTTT.

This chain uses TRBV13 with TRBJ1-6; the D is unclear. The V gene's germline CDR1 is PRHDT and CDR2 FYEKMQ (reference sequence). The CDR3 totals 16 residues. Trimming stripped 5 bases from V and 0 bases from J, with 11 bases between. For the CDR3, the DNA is TGTGCCAGCAGCCCGCGGGGAAGCTCCTATAATTCACCCCTCCACTTT. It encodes CASSPRGSSYNSPLHF.

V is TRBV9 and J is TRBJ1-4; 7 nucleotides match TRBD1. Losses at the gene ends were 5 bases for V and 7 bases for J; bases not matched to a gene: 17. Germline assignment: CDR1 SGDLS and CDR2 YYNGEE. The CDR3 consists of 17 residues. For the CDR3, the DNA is TGTGCCAGCAGTCCCCAGGGGGACATCCCCGGTGGTGAAAAACTGTTTTTT. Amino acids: CASSPQGDIPGGEKLFF.

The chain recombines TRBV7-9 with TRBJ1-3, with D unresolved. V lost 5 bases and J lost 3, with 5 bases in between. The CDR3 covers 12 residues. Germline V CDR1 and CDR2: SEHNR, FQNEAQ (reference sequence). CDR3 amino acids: CASSGDGNTIYF. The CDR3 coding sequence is TGTGCCAGCAGCGGAGATGGAAACACCATATATTTT.

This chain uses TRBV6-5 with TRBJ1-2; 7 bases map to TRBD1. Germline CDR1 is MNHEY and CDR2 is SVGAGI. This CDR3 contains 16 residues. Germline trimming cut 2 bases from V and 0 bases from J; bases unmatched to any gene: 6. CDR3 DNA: TGTGCCAGCAGTTACGGTACTGGGACAGCTAACTATGGCTACACCTTC. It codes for CASSYGTGTANYGYTF.

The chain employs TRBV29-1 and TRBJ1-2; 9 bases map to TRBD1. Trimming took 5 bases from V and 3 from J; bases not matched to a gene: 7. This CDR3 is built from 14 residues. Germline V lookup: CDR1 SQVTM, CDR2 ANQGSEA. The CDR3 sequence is CSVTGQGSDYGYTF. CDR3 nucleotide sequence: TGCAGCGTTACGGGACAGGGAAGTGACTATGGCTACACCTTC.

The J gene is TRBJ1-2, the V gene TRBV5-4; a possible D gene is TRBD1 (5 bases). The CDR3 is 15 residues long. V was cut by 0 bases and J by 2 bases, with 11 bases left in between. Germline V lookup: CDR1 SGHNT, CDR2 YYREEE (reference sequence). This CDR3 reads CASSLGIRVNYGYTF. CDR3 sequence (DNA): TGTGCCAGCAGCTTGGGGATCAGGGTCAACTATGGCTACACCTTC.

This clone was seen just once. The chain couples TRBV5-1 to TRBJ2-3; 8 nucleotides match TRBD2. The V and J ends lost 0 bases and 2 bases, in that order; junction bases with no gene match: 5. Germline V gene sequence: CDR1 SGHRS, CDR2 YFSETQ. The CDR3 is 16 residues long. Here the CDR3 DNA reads TGCGCCAGCAGCTTGGTGGCTAGCGGGCACACAGATACGCAGTATTTT. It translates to CASSLVASGHTDTQYF.

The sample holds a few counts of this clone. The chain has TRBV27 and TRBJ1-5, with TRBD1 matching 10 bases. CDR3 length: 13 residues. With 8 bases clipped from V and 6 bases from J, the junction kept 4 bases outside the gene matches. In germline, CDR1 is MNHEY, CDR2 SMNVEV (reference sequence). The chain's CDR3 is CASWDRGSQPQHF. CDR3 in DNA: TGTGCCAGCTGGGACAGGGGTAGTCAGCCCCAGCATTTT.